What follows is one T cell receptor (beta chain) and its context. It was within 2 weeks before study entry that exposed participants met a COVID-19 case. The source of the sample is a study of blood T cell repertoires in COVID-19. For the study at large: Sample material is recorded as cDNA or gDNA derived from T cells, B-cell-depleted T cells, or PBMCs.

Repertoires were generated with immunoSEQ multiplex PCR, while TCRdb's copy carries only in-frame clones and drops some. Found here are 350,000 to 450,000 clones, 90% to 95% of them singletons; the top ten hold 0.8% to 0.9%. V lost 2 bases to trimming and J lost 1 base; unmatched junction nucleotides: 9. Germline CDR1 and CDR2: SGHRS and YFSETQ. The CDR3 is made up of 17 amino acids. Sequencing was performed on PBMCs or T cells enriched from blood (not recorded which). This rearrangement joins TRBV5-1 to TRBJ1-5; 7 nucleotides match TRBD1. This clonotype was obtained from a woman aged 40-49 years who had been exposed to COVID-19. CDR3 DNA: TGCGCCAGCAGCTTACATCCGACAGGGACAAGCAATCAGCCCCAGCATTTT. Its translation is CASSLHPTGTSNQPQHF.